This TCR beta chain was identified in a study of blood T cell repertoires in COVID-19. Across the study: T cells, B-cell-depleted T cells, or PBMCs provided the cDNA or gDNA that served as material.

The V end lost 0 bases, the J end lost 1 base, and 6 bases lay between the germline ends. Germline V CDR1 and CDR2: LNHDA, SQIVND (reference sequence). The CDR3 is 14 residues long. Original methodology: For nucleated cells, counts were estimated from reference gene primer amplification. Assay: immunoSEQ multiplex PCR; the TCRdb copy retains only in-frame clones and omits some. That table furnishes V, J and clone size, whereas the DNA furnished D and trimming. There are a few hundred thousand clones in the sample; around 83% occur only once, and approximately 5% lies in the top ten. Sequenced material: PBMCs or T cells enriched from blood (not recorded which). The chain carries TRBV19 and TRBJ1-1; no firm D call. This clonotype originated in a woman between 45 and 60 years old who had recovered from COVID-19. CDR3: CASSIDAQNTEAFF. The CDR3 DNA sequence: TGTGCCAGTAGTATAGACGCGCAGAACACTGAAGCTTTCTTT.